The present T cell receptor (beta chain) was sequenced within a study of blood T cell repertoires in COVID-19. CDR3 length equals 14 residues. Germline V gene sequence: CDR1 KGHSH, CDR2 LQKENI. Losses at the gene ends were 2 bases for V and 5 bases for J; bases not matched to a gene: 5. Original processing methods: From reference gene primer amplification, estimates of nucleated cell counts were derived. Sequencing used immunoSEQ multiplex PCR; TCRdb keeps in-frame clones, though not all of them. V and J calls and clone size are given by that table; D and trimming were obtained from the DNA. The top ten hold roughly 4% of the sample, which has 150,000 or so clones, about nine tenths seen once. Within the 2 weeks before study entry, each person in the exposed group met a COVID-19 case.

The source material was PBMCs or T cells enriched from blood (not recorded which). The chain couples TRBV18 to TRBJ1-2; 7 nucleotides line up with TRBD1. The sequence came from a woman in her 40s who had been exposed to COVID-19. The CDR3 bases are TGTGCCAGCTCACCAGGGGACAGAACTTATGGCTACACCTTC. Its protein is CASSPGDRTYGYTF. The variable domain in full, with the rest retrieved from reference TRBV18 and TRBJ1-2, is NAGVMQNPRHLVRRRGQEARLRCSPMKGHSHVYWYRQLPEEGLKFMVYLQKENIIDESGMPKERFSAEFPKEGPSILRIQQVVRGDSAAYFCASSPGDRTYGYTFGSGTRLTVV.